Listed below are T cell receptor beta chains from one sample, sequenced in a study of blood T cell repertoires in COVID-19. Some clones are missing from TCRdb's copy, which holds only in-frame ones; the method was immunoSEQ multiplex PCR. This sample carries approximately 170,000 clones, 89% of them seen once, and the ten largest clones take approximately 0.8%. The sample was PBMCs or T cells enriched from blood (not recorded which). These receptors were collected from a woman between 18 and 29 years old who had recovered from COVID-19. Both conserved end residues are part of each CDR3.

cdr3_aa: CASSLRDRADEQYF
v_call: TRBV5-1
cdr3_length: 14

cdr3_aa: CASSLQGSTGELFF
v_call: TRBV7-3
cdr3_length: 14

cdr3_aa: CASSPINRQSSYEQYF
v_call: TRBV11-2
cdr3_length: 16

cdr3_aa: CASSSAQGWYEQYF
v_call: TRBV5-1
cdr3_length: 14

cdr3_aa: CASSPGQGFSPLHF
v_call: TRBV18
cdr3_length: 14

cdr3_aa: CASGRGGLAGKVGNEQFF
v_call: TRBV12-5
cdr3_length: 18

cdr3_aa: CATGDSGRADEQYF
v_call: TRBV6-1
cdr3_length: 14

cdr3_aa: CASSLAQSYEQYF
v_call: TRBV5-1
cdr3_length: 13

cdr3_aa: CATSTGTYGYTF
v_call: TRBV24-1
cdr3_length: 12

cdr3_aa: CASTARGELFF
v_call: TRBV30
cdr3_length: 11

cdr3_aa: CASSLTSTGEQYF
v_call: TRBV7-3
cdr3_length: 13

cdr3_aa: CASSLTGLAGDFGTDTQYF
v_call: TRBV5-6
cdr3_length: 19

cdr3_aa: CASSGLADNEQFF
v_call: TRBV18
cdr3_length: 13

cdr3_aa: CASNHEASGRAGNEQFF
v_call: TRBV2
cdr3_length: 17

cdr3_aa: CASSVDRNTGELFF
v_call: TRBV7-9
cdr3_length: 14

cdr3_aa: CASSPTGSDEKLFF
v_call: TRBV7-9
cdr3_length: 14

cdr3_aa: CASSFGAPGQGAYEQYF
v_call: TRBV27
cdr3_length: 17

cdr3_aa: CASTLAGKSSYEQYF
v_call: TRBV2
cdr3_length: 15

cdr3_aa: CASSPRTSGRDTQYF
v_call: TRBV4-3
cdr3_length: 15

cdr3_aa: CASSFDADYEQYF
v_call: TRBV5-1
cdr3_length: 13

cdr3_aa: CASSEGALRKKLFF
v_call: TRBV2
cdr3_length: 14

cdr3_aa: CASSRQGSYGYTF
v_call: TRBV28
cdr3_length: 13

cdr3_aa: CASNSAPVGSGELFF
v_call: TRBV27
cdr3_length: 15

cdr3_aa: CASSIVAGGPPTQFF
v_call: TRBV19
cdr3_length: 15